These T cell receptor beta chains were read from a single sample in a study of identical twins. MiXCR, applied by TCRdb to the 5' RACE reads, yields one record per CDR3 protein. Of around 480,000 distinct CDR3 sequences listed, roughly an eighth were seen once; the top ten hold approximately 1%. The same data also went into a second study, on yellow fever vaccine responses in identical twins.

Input material: CD4+ T cells sorted from blood. These receptors came from a young woman in good health. Both conserved end residues are part of each CDR3. The D gene is left open where the match is weak. The size field is filled for only some rows; it gives once, few, many or a size class.

v_gene: TRBV28; abundance: once; j_gene: TRBJ2-3; d_gene: NA; CDR3nt: TGTGCCAGCAGAATTCCGCGGGGCACAGATACGCAGTATTTT; CDR3aa: CASRIPRGTDTQYF
v_gene: TRBV6-1; abundance: once; j_gene: TRBJ2-6; d_gene: NA; CDR3nt: TGTGCCAGCAAGAAAGGGTCTGGGGCCAACGTCCTGACTTTC; CDR3aa: CASKKGSGANVLTF
v_gene: TRBV20-1; abundance: many; j_gene: TRBJ1-1; d_gene: TRBD1; CDR3nt: TGCAGTGCTCTCGGGACAGAGAACACTGAAGCTTTCTTT; CDR3aa: CSALGTENTEAFF
v_gene: TRBV12-5; abundance: NA; j_gene: TRBJ2-5; d_gene: NA; CDR3nt: TGTGCTAGTGGGGTGGTGGTGGAGACCCAGTACTTC; CDR3aa: CASGVVVETQYF
v_gene: TRBV28; abundance: NA; j_gene: TRBJ2-5; d_gene: NA; CDR3nt: TGTGCCAGCAGTTTGACAGAAGAGACCCAGTACTTC; CDR3aa: CASSLTEETQYF
v_gene: TRBV9; abundance: few; j_gene: TRBJ2-3; d_gene: NA; CDR3nt: TGTGCCAGCAGCGCCGAGGGGGAGGCAGATACGCAGTATTTT; CDR3aa: CASSAEGEADTQYF
v_gene: TRBV7-2; abundance: NA; j_gene: TRBJ2-1; d_gene: NA; CDR3nt: TGTGCCAGCAGCTTAGGGCTAGCAGAGAATGAGCAGTTCTTC; CDR3aa: CASSLGLAENEQFF
v_gene: TRBV5-4; abundance: few; j_gene: TRBJ2-7; d_gene: NA; CDR3nt: TGTGCCAGCAGCCACCGGGACTCTCTAATCTACGAGCAGTACTTC; CDR3aa: CASSHRDSLIYEQYF
v_gene: TRBV9; abundance: NA; j_gene: TRBJ2-3; d_gene: NA; CDR3nt: TGTGCCAGCAGCGCCAATCTCCGGGGCGACACAGATACGCAGTATTTT; CDR3aa: CASSANLRGDTDTQYF
v_gene: TRBV12-3/TRBV12-4; abundance: few; j_gene: TRBJ1-5; d_gene: NA; CDR3nt: TGTGCCAGCAGGGGTTCCCCGTCGAATCAGCCCCAGCATTTT; CDR3aa: CASRGSPSNQPQHF
v_gene: TRBV4-1; abundance: NA; j_gene: TRBJ2-7; d_gene: NA; CDR3nt: TGCGCCAGCAGCCGGGACGTAGACTACGAGCAGTACTTC; CDR3aa: CASSRDVDYEQYF
v_gene: TRBV25-1; abundance: many; j_gene: TRBJ1-5; d_gene: NA; CDR3nt: TGTGCCAGCAGTGAAGCAGGGATTGGTGATCAGCCCCAGCATTTT; CDR3aa: CASSEAGIGDQPQHF
v_gene: TRBV11-2; abundance: few; j_gene: TRBJ2-1; d_gene: NA; CDR3nt: TGTGCCAGCAGCCTCAATCCGGGCAGGGGCGATGAGCAGTTCTTC; CDR3aa: CASSLNPGRGDEQFF
v_gene: TRBV24-1; abundance: few; j_gene: TRBJ2-7; d_gene: TRBD2; CDR3nt: TGTGCCACCAGTCCCTCGGGGCGGGGGGCCTTCTACGAGCAGTACTTC; CDR3aa: CATSPSGRGAFYEQYF
v_gene: TRBV12-3/TRBV12-4; abundance: few; j_gene: TRBJ2-2; d_gene: NA; CDR3nt: TGTGCCAGCACCGTGACACGTATCGCGCTTTTTCATGGCGGGGAGCTGTTTTTT; CDR3aa: CASTVTRIALFHGGELFF
v_gene: TRBV19; abundance: NA; j_gene: TRBJ2-1; d_gene: TRBD1; CDR3nt: TGTGCCAGTACCTCCAGGAGGGACAGGGACGCCAATGAGCAGTTCTTC; CDR3aa: CASTSRRDRDANEQFF
v_gene: TRBV7-2; abundance: NA; j_gene: TRBJ2-3; d_gene: NA; CDR3nt: TGTGCCAGCAGCCGCAGATTTACCACAGATACGCAGTATTTT; CDR3aa: CASSRRFTTDTQYF
v_gene: TRBV3-1; abundance: few; j_gene: TRBJ1-2; d_gene: TRBD1; CDR3nt: TGTGCCAGCAGCCAGGGGTCGCCAGGGGGCGCGAACTATGGCTACACCTTC; CDR3aa: CASSQGSPGGANYGYTF
v_gene: TRBV11-2; abundance: few; j_gene: TRBJ2-5; d_gene: NA; CDR3nt: TGTGCCAGCAGCGAAGACGTACAGGGAGGCCAGACCCAGTACTTC; CDR3aa: CASSEDVQGGQTQYF
v_gene: TRBV7-1; abundance: NA; j_gene: TRBJ2-1; d_gene: TRBD2; CDR3nt: TGTGCCAGCAGCTCTAAACTTCACATTACTAGCGGGCCGCGCAGCTCCTACAATGAGCAGTTCTTC; CDR3aa: CASSSKLHITSGPRSSYNEQFF
v_gene: TRBV9; abundance: NA; j_gene: TRBJ2-2; d_gene: NA; CDR3nt: TGTGCCAGCAGCGCGCACAGGGAGGGAACCGGGGAGCTGTTTTTT; CDR3aa: CASSAHREGTGELFF
v_gene: TRBV7-2; abundance: few; j_gene: TRBJ2-1; d_gene: TRBD2; CDR3nt: TGTGCCAGCAGCTTCGGGAGGCCGGAATACAATGAGCAGTTCTTC; CDR3aa: CASSFGRPEYNEQFF
v_gene: TRBV7-2; abundance: many; j_gene: TRBJ2-1; d_gene: TRBD2; CDR3nt: TGTGCCAGCAGCCAAGGACTAGCGGGAGCCAATGAGCAGTTCTTC; CDR3aa: CASSQGLAGANEQFF
v_gene: TRBV20-1; abundance: NA; j_gene: TRBJ2-1; d_gene: NA; CDR3nt: TGCAGTGCTAGGAAGGCAGGGCCGACCAATGAGCAGTTCTTC; CDR3aa: CSARKAGPTNEQFF
v_gene: TRBV5-5; abundance: few; j_gene: TRBJ2-1; d_gene: NA; CDR3nt: TGTGCCAGCAGCTTGAGGACGGCGAGCTCCTACAATGAGCAGTTCTTC; CDR3aa: CASSLRTASSYNEQFF
v_gene: TRBV20-1; abundance: few; j_gene: TRBJ2-7; d_gene: NA; CDR3nt: TGCAGTGCTAGCTCTTCAAGCTCCTACGAGCAGTACTTC; CDR3aa: CSASSSSSYEQYF
v_gene: TRBV7-2; abundance: few; j_gene: TRBJ1-1; d_gene: NA; CDR3nt: TGTGCCAGCAGCTTCCAGGTGGGTGAAGCTTTCTTT; CDR3aa: CASSFQVGEAFF
v_gene: TRBV11-2; abundance: NA; j_gene: TRBJ2-1; d_gene: TRBD1; CDR3nt: TGTGCCAGCAGCTGGACAGGGTCGGGTTACAATGAGCAGTTCTTC; CDR3aa: CASSWTGSGYNEQFF
v_gene: TRBV12-3/TRBV12-4; abundance: NA; j_gene: TRBJ1-5; d_gene: NA; CDR3nt: TGTGCCAGCAGCCTTGGGATGACCCAGCATTTT; CDR3aa: CASSLGMTQHF
v_gene: TRBV29-1; abundance: many; j_gene: TRBJ2-4; d_gene: TRBD2; CDR3nt: TGCAGCGTTAACGGACTAGCGGGGGGGTTTCAGTACTTC; CDR3aa: CSVNGLAGGFQYF
v_gene: TRBV20-1; abundance: few; j_gene: TRBJ2-1; d_gene: NA; CDR3nt: TGCAGTGCTAGAGTAGGGAAGGATGAGTTCTTC; CDR3aa: CSARVGKDEFF
v_gene: TRBV27; abundance: few; j_gene: TRBJ2-7; d_gene: TRBD2; CDR3nt: TGTGCCAGCAGTTTAAGGGGATCGGGACTAGTATTTTCCGAGCAGTACTTC; CDR3aa: CASSLRGSGLVFSEQYF
v_gene: TRBV18; abundance: NA; j_gene: TRBJ2-5; d_gene: NA; CDR3nt: TGTGCCAGCTCACCATGGTTTTCATCTGAGACCCAGTACTTC; CDR3aa: CASSPWFSSETQYF
v_gene: TRBV20-1; abundance: few; j_gene: TRBJ2-5; d_gene: TRBD2; CDR3nt: TGCAGTGCCAAGCGGGAGGGCCGAGAGACCCAGTACTTC; CDR3aa: CSAKREGRETQYF
v_gene: TRBV5-5; abundance: NA; j_gene: TRBJ2-4; d_gene: NA; CDR3nt: TGTGCCAGCAGTTTAATGCAGGTCAGCAAAAACATTCAGTACTTC; CDR3aa: CASSLMQVSKNIQYF
v_gene: TRBV30; abundance: few; j_gene: TRBJ2-3; d_gene: NA; CDR3nt: TGTGCCTCCCATGACCTGAACCGAGGGAACACAGATACGCAGTATTTT; CDR3aa: CASHDLNRGNTDTQYF
v_gene: TRBV7-9; abundance: few; j_gene: TRBJ2-1; d_gene: NA; CDR3nt: TGTGCCAGCAGCTTCGGTCAATGGGGTTGGGAGCAGTTCTTC; CDR3aa: CASSFGQWGWEQFF
v_gene: TRBV20-1; abundance: NA; j_gene: TRBJ2-7; d_gene: TRBD2; CDR3nt: TGCAGTGCTACCTACCTAGCGGGAGGGGACTACGAGCAGTACTTC; CDR3aa: CSATYLAGGDYEQYF
v_gene: TRBV29-1; abundance: many; j_gene: TRBJ2-3; d_gene: NA; CDR3nt: TGCAGCGTTGAACCTAACACAGATACGCAGTATTTT; CDR3aa: CSVEPNTDTQYF
v_gene: TRBV3-1; abundance: few; j_gene: TRBJ1-1; d_gene: NA; CDR3nt: TGTGCCAGCAGCCAAGGTGGCACTGAAGTTTTCTTT; CDR3aa: CASSQGGTEVFF
v_gene: TRBV9; abundance: NA; j_gene: TRBJ2-7; d_gene: TRBD2; CDR3nt: TGTGCCAGCAGCGTAGCTAGCGGGGGCCCCTACGAGCAGTACTTC; CDR3aa: CASSVASGGPYEQYF
v_gene: TRBV7-2; abundance: few; j_gene: TRBJ2-6; d_gene: NA; CDR3nt: TGTGCCAGCAGAAAGCAGGGGACTGGGGCCAACGTCCTGACTTTC; CDR3aa: CASRKQGTGANVLTF